The rows below give T cell receptor beta chains drawn from one sample of a study of blood T cells in healthy people across ages. TCRdb reprocessed the 5' RACE reads via MiXCR and lists one record per CDR3 protein. This sample has roughly 800,000 distinct CDR3 sequences, with roughly 64% found just once. The material sequenced was blood. These receptors were obtained from a man aged 25 to 40 in good health. CDR3s include the opening cysteine and the closing phenylalanine or tryptophan. Fields, in order: clone size, V gene, J gene, D gene, CDR3 DNA, CDR3 protein. The D gene is left open where the match is weak. Expanded clones are given a class, and other clones once, few, many or no size at all.

.,TRBV4-1,TRBJ2-3,TRBD1,TGCGCCAGCAGCCCAGAGACAGGGCTGAACACGCAGTATTTT,CASSPETGLNTQYF
.,TRBV9,TRBJ1-2,.,TGTGCCAGCAGCGTAGCAAGGCACTACACCTTC,CASSVARHYTF
.,TRBV3-1,TRBJ2-2,.,TGTGCCAGCAGCCAAGTCCGTCAGGACTGGGGCGGGGAGCTGTTTTTT,CASSQVRQDWGGELFF
.,TRBV20-1,TRBJ2-1,TRBD1,TGCAGTGCTCTCATCCGGGACAGCGAGCAGTTCTTC,CSALIRDSEQFF
many,TRBV25-1,TRBJ2-3,TRBD1,TGTGCCAGCGGATTCGCCGGACAGGGCTTCGTGGATACGCAGTATTTT,CASGFAGQGFVDTQYF
.,TRBV4-1,TRBJ2-5,TRBD2,TGCGCCAGCAGCCAGTTCGGTCTTCGTCTAGCGGCAGAGACCCAGTACTTC,CASSQFGLRLAAETQYF
.,TRBV7-2,TRBJ2-1,.,TGTGCCAGCAGCTTAGAACAGATCTACAATGAGCAGTTCTTC,CASSLEQIYNEQFF
.,TRBV5-4,TRBJ2-7,TRBD1,TGTGCCAGCAGCTCCTCGGGACAGCGCTACGAGCAGTACTTC,CASSSSGQRYEQYF
once,TRBV9,TRBJ1-1,.,TGTGCCAGCAGCCCGAGGGCCCTGAGTGGGGCTGGGAACACTGAAGCTTTCTTT,CASSPRALSGAGNTEAFF
.,TRBV7-2,TRBJ2-7,TRBD2,TGTGCCAGCAGCACGGGGGGTATAACCCCCTACGAGCAGTACTTC,CASSTGGITPYEQYF
few,TRBV5-8,TRBJ1-2,.,TGTGCCAGCAGCTTGCTTAACTATGGCTACACCTTC,CASSLLNYGYTF
.,TRBV20-1,TRBJ2-1,TRBD2,TGCAGTGCCCCCTTTGGGGGAGGGAGTTACAATGAGCAGTTCTTC,CSAPFGGGSYNEQFF
.,TRBV30,TRBJ1-2,TRBD1,TGTGCCTGGGCGGACAGGGGGTCCTATGGCTACACCTTC,CAWADRGSYGYTF
few,TRBV24-1,TRBJ2-3,.,TGTGCCACCAAGGCCGTGAGGGGGGATACGCAGTATTTT,CATKAVRGDTQYF
.,TRBV11-2,TRBJ2-5,.,TGTGCCAGCCTTGAGGGGGAGCAGTACTTC,CASLEGEQYF
few,TRBV20-1,TRBJ2-7,.,TGCAGTGCTAGAGATAGGGTGGGGTACAATGAGCAGTACTTC,CSARDRVGYNEQYF
.,TRBV6-1,TRBJ1-2,.,TGTGCCAGCAGTGTACCACAGGGTAACTATGGCTACACCTTC,CASSVPQGNYGYTF
.,TRBV28,TRBJ2-7,TRBD2,TGTGCCAGCCGTCGTAGCGGGCGCTACTACGAGCAGTACTTC,CASRRSGRYYEQYF
.,TRBV2,TRBJ2-5,.,TGTGCCAGCAGTGTGGATAGGAGTTTGGAGACCCAGTACTTC,CASSVDRSLETQYF
.,TRBV9,TRBJ2-1,.,TGTGCCAGCAGTTGGAGACTCTCCTACAATGAGCAGTTCTTC,CASSWRLSYNEQFF
.,TRBV6-2/TRBV6-3,TRBJ1-5,.,TGTGCCAGCAGTTACTCGGTGTTAGGCAGGGCCGATCAGCCCCAGCATTTT,CASSYSVLGRADQPQHF
.,TRBV20-1,TRBJ2-3,.,TGCAGTGCTAGAGATGGGGGGGGCCGCACAGATACGCAGTATTTT,CSARDGGGRTDTQYF
.,TRBV27,TRBJ2-7,.,TGTGCCAGCAGTTCAGGGTCGGCGTACGAGCAGTACTTC,CASSSGSAYEQYF
.,TRBV9,TRBJ2-1,TRBD2,TGTGCCAGCAGCCCCCGTAGTAGCGGGAGGAATGAGCAGTTCTTC,CASSPRSSGRNEQFF
.,TRBV10-3,TRBJ2-7,.,TGTGCCATCAGTGGGGCCACCTACGAGCAGTACTTC,CAISGATYEQYF
.,TRBV3-1,TRBJ1-3,TRBD1,TGTGCCAGCAGCCAAGACGGGCAGGGGGCTGGAGACACCATATATTTT,CASSQDGQGAGDTIYF
.,TRBV20-1,TRBJ2-7,TRBD2,TGCAGTGTCACGGGACTAGACTCCTACGAGCAGTACTTC,CSVTGLDSYEQYF
.,TRBV11-3,TRBJ2-1,.,TGTGCCAGCAGCTTAGATTCGGGAAATGAGCAGTTCTTC,CASSLDSGNEQFF
.,TRBV20-1,TRBJ2-7,TRBD2,TGCAGTGCTAGGGAAAGCGGGAGCGAGTACAATGAGCAGTACTTC,CSARESGSEYNEQYF
.,TRBV15,TRBJ2-5,TRBD1,TGTGCCACCAGCAGAGGAGAGCTGGGACAGGGGAAAGAGACCCAGTACTTC,CATSRGELGQGKETQYF
.,TRBV12-3/TRBV12-4,TRBJ1-5,TRBD1,TGTGCCAGCAGATGGGACAGGGAGTCTCAGCCCCAGCATTTT,CASRWDRESQPQHF
.,TRBV29-1,TRBJ2-7,.,TGCAGCGTTCAGGGGCCGAATTCCTACGAGCAGTACTTC,CSVQGPNSYEQYF
many,TRBV5-1,TRBJ2-1,TRBD2,TGCGCCAGCAGCTTCTCTAGCGGGGGCCACAATGAGCAGTTCTTC,CASSFSSGGHNEQFF
.,TRBV5-1,TRBJ2-3,.,TGCGCCAGCAGCTTGGGTGGGCGGGCCAGCACAGATACGCAGTATTTT,CASSLGGRASTDTQYF
.,TRBV20-1,TRBJ2-2,TRBD1,TGCAGTGCCAAGGGGGCCTCTAACACCGGGGAGCTGTTTTTT,CSAKGASNTGELFF
few,TRBV7-2,TRBJ2-7,.,TGTGCCAGCAGCTCCCAGGGGGGGTGGGGGTACGAGCAGTACTTC,CASSSQGGWGYEQYF
.,TRBV7-2,TRBJ2-7,.,TGTGCCAGCAAAAACCGGGACAACTCCTACGAGCAGTACTTC,CASKNRDNSYEQYF
.,TRBV3-1,TRBJ2-7,TRBD2,TGTGCCAGCAGCCTCCAACTAGCGGGGTACGAGCAGTACTTC,CASSLQLAGYEQYF
.,TRBV15,TRBJ2-1,TRBD2,TGTGCCACCAGCGGAGATAGCGGGAGGGCCGTCCTTTACAATGAGCAGTTCTTC,CATSGDSGRAVLYNEQFF
.,TRBV28,TRBJ2-7,TRBD2,TGTGCCAGCAGCTTACTGACTAGCGGGAGTTACGAGCAGTACTTC,CASSLLTSGSYEQYF
once,TRBV7-9,TRBJ2-3,TRBD1,TGTGCCAGCAGCAACAGGGGGCTAACAGATACGCAGTATTTT,CASSNRGLTDTQYF
.,TRBV20-1,TRBJ2-3,.,TGCAGTGCTAGAGATGACAGGTACTCACCAGATACGCAGTATTTT,CSARDDRYSPDTQYF
once,TRBV20-1,TRBJ2-3,.,TGCAGCTCCGGCCCAACCCAGGATACGCAGTATTTT,CSSGPTQDTQYF